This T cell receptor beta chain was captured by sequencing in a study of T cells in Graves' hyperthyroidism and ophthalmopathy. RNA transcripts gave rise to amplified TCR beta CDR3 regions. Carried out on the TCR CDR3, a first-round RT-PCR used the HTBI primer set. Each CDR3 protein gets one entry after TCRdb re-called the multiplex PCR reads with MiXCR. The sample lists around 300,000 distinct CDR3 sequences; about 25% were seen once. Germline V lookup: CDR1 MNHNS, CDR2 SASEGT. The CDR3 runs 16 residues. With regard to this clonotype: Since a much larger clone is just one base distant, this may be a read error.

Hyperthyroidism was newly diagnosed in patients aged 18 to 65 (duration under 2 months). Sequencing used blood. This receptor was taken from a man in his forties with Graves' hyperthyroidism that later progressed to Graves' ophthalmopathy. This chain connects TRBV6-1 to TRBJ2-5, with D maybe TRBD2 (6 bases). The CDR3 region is CASSETGTLSQETRYF. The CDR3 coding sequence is TGTGCCAGCAGTGAGACCGGGACTCTGAGTCAAGAGACCCGGTACTTC.